The 21 T cell receptor beta chains given below trace back to one sample, sequenced in a study of T cell responses to AZD1222 COVID-19 vaccine. Assay used: immunoSEQ multiplex PCR; TCRdb lists only in-frame clones, some missing. The repertoire holds over 55,000 clones, with roughly 84% as singletons. The source was peripheral blood, collected on day 0 of AZD1222 vaccination. Receptors originate from an adult in good health.

The chain joins TRBV19 to TRBJ1-2; D is unresolved. This CDR3 has 14 amino acids. Germline V lookup: CDR1 LNHDA, CDR2 SQIVND (reference sequence). V was trimmed by 4 bases and J by 1 base, leaving 10 bases between them. CDR3 region: CASSSQAFNYGYTF. DNA of the CDR3: TGTGCCAGTAGTAGCCAGGCCTTTAACTATGGCTACACCTTC.

This chain links TRBV30 with TRBJ1-6; no clear D. The CDR3 runs to 14 residues. Germline CDR1 is GTSNPN and CDR2 is SVGIG (reference sequence). Trimming cost V 3 bases and J 10 bases, with 16 bases left between them. The CDR3 protein is CAWRTTLKQSPLHF. The CDR3 DNA is TGTGCCTGGAGGACGACACTAAAACAATCACCCCTCCACTTT. The full variable domain, with the rest looked up from reference TRBV30 and TRBJ1-6, is SQTIHQWPATLVQPVGSPLSLECTVEGTSNPNLYWYRQAAGRGLQLLFYSVGIGQISSEVPQNLSASRPQDRQFILSSKKLLLSDSGFYLCAWRTTLKQSPLHFGNGTRLTVT.

The chain links TRBV5-1 to TRBJ2-1; 13 nucleotides line up with TRBD2. This CDR3 contains 17 residues. Looked up from germline, CDR1 is SGHRS and CDR2 is YFSETQ. The V gene end was trimmed by 3 bases and the J gene end by 4 bases; junction bases not matched to a gene: 7. The CDR3 protein is CASSSGLAGAIYNEQFF. CDR3 nucleotides: TGCGCCAGCAGCTCCGGACTAGCGGGGGCCATATACAATGAGCAGTTCTTC.

The gene calls are TRBV5-1 and TRBJ1-1; 7 bases match TRBD1. The CDR3 contains 13 residues. J gave up 2 bases and V 7 bases, and 5 bases lay outside the gene matches. CDR1 is SGHRS, CDR2 YFSETQ, per germline. The CDR3, as DNA: TGCGCCAGCGGGGACAGACGTAACACTGAAGCTTTCTTT. Protein sequence: CASGDRRNTEAFF.

This sequence joins TRBV6-2 or TRBV6-3 and TRBJ2-7; D is possibly TRBD2 (7 bases). Germline V gene lookup returns CDR1 MNHEY and CDR2 SVGEGT. Deletions cut 3 bases from V and 3 bases from J, with 24 bases between. The CDR3 length is 18 residues. The CDR3 nucleotides read TGTGCCAGCAGTTATTCAAAGAGGTTGCGGGGGCGCCTCTACGAGCAGTACTTC. It translates to CASSYSKRLRGRLYEQYF.

The chain has TRBV2 and TRBJ2-2; TRBD2 might be the D (5 bases). There are 14 residues in the CDR3. With 4 bases removed from V and 4 bases from J, the gap between germline ends came to 10 bases. Germline-derived CDR1 and CDR2 are SNHLY and FYNNEI. The CDR3 DNA is TGTGCCAGCAGTGTCCTAGCAGGCACCGGGGAGCTGTTTTTT. This encodes CASSVLAGTGELFF.

The J gene is TRBJ2-2, the V gene TRBV19, with D perhaps TRBD1 or TRBD2 (5 bases each). Germline CDR1 and CDR2: LNHDA and SQIVND (reference sequence). Trimming took off 6 bases at V and 7 bases at J, with 12 bases between the two ends. The CDR3 is 13 residues long. CDR3 DNA sequence: TGTGCCAGTAGCTGGGGCGGGCTCGGGGAGCTGTTTTTT. It translates to CASSWGGLGELFF.

This clone was recorded only once. This chain connects TRBV7-9 to TRBJ2-7; tentatively, D is TRBD1 (5 bases). Trimming pared 0 bases from V and 2 bases from J, leaving 8 bases between. Looked up from germline, CDR1 is SEHNR and CDR2 is FQNEAQ (reference sequence). CDR3 length: 14 residues. CDR3 DNA sequence: TGTGCCAGCAGCTTAGCTAGGACAACCTACGAGCAGTACTTC. As protein: CASSLARTTYEQYF.

The chain links TRBV10-3 to TRBJ2-1; tentatively, D is TRBD1 or TRBD2 (5 bases each). V lost 1 base to trimming and J lost 1 base, with 11 bases between them. This CDR3 is 16 amino acids long. In germline, CDR1 is ENHRY, CDR2 SYGVKD. The CDR3, as DNA: TGTGCCATCAGTGAGTTCCGGGACGGATCCTACAATGAGCAGTTCTTC. This translates into CAISEFRDGSYNEQFF.

V and J are TRBV4-2 and TRBJ1-5, with 8 bases lining up with TRBD1. This CDR3 region has 20 residues. CDR1 is LGHNA, CDR2 YNFKEQ, per germline. The J segment lost 0 bases and the V segment lost 0 bases, leaving 13 bases of the junction unmatched. The CDR3 sequence: CASSQDRTGPNLNSNQPQHF. Here the CDR3 DNA reads TGTGCCAGCAGCCAAGACCGGACAGGGCCAAACCTTAATAGCAATCAGCCCCAGCATTTT.

V gene TRBV5-1 combines with J gene TRBJ1-6; D is ambiguous. CDR1 and CDR2 (germline): SGHRS, YFSETQ. V dropped 1 base and J dropped 6 bases, with 14 bases sitting between them. The CDR3 is 16 residues long. The CDR3 DNA reads as TGCGCCAGCAGCTTGTCCGCAGTAGTGACTAATTCACCCCTCCACTTT. Residues: CASSLSAVVTNSPLHF.

A word on this clone: The sample has other DNA sequences that encode this CDR3 too. This rearrangement joins TRBV3-1 (or the pseudogene TRBV3-2) to TRBJ1-5; D remains unclear. CDR1 is LGHDT, CDR2 YNNKEL, per germline (reference sequence). This CDR3 is built from 15 residues. Trimming removed 0 bases from V and 0 bases from J, with 6 bases in between. The DNA for the CDR3 is TGTGCCAGCAGCCAAGACGCACGTAGCAATCAGCCCCAGCATTTT. This sequence encodes CASSQDARSNQPQHF.

The chain uses TRBV24-1 and TRBJ1-2, with D tentatively TRBD1 (6 bases). CDR1 is KGHDR and CDR2 is SFDVKD in the germline V gene. Trimming shortened V by 6 bases and J by 8 bases, and 15 bases separated the two germline ends. This CDR3 is built from 13 residues. As DNA, the CDR3 is TGTGCCACCAGTATGACAGGAGGTCGAGGCTACACCTTC. Translated, it gives CATSMTGGRGYTF.

This clone was recorded a few times. The gene calls are TRBV3-1 (or the pseudogene TRBV3-2) and TRBJ1-1; D is unclear. The V and J ends lost 4 bases and 2 bases respectively, with 8 bases between them. Germline V lookup: CDR1 LGHDT, CDR2 YNNKEL (reference sequence). The CDR3 has 13 amino acids. The CDR3 DNA is TGTGCCAGCAGCCCAAGGGTTAACACTGAAGCTTTCTTT. This sequence encodes CASSPRVNTEAFF.

This clone appeared a few times. The chain recombines TRBV4-2 with TRBJ1-1; unclear D gene. Looked up from germline, CDR1 is LGHNA and CDR2 is YNFKEQ. The V and J ends lost 0 bases and 0 bases respectively, with 11 bases between them. The CDR3 covers 16 residues. For the CDR3, the DNA is TGTGCCAGCAGCCAAGATCGAGCAGTCATGAACACTGAAGCTTTCTTT. Its protein is CASSQDRAVMNTEAFF.

This clone came up a few times. The chain combines TRBV12-5 with TRBJ1-4, with a possible D match to TRBD1 (6 bases). Per germline, CDR1 LGHNT and CDR2 FRNRAP. Trimming cost V 5 bases and J 2 bases, with 21 bases left between them. This CDR3 has 18 amino acids. CDR3 residues: CASGPGGGPGDTNEKLFF. The CDR3 bases are TGTGCTAGTGGTCCCGGCGGGGGGCCAGGGGACACTAATGAAAAACTGTTTTTT.

This clone was detected only once. The V call is TRBV19, the J call TRBJ1-6; TRBD1 matches 7 bases. J gave up 6 bases and V 1 base, and 15 bases lay outside the gene matches. This CDR3 comprises 19 residues. CDR1 and CDR2 from the germline V gene are LNHDA and SQIVND (reference sequence). CDR3 sequence: CASSIVGLLGTEFNSPLHF. DNA of the CDR3: TGTGCCAGTAGTATAGTAGGCCTCCTCGGGACAGAGTTTAATTCACCCCTCCACTTT.

This chain uses TRBV3-1 (or the pseudogene TRBV3-2) with TRBJ1-1, with unresolved D. The CDR3 extends over 14 amino acids. V was cut by 2 bases and J by 2 bases, with 9 bases left in between. Germline loops: CDR1 LGHDT, CDR2 YNNKEL (reference sequence). The CDR3 region has the DNA TGTGCCAGCAGCCAACAGATTATTAACACTGAAGCTTTCTTT. Translating gives CASSQQIINTEAFF.

This chain joins TRBV2 and TRBJ2-2; D may be TRBD1 (6 bases). CDR1 is SNHLY and CDR2 is FYNNEI in the germline V gene. V shed 7 bases and J shed 5 bases, with 8 bases lying between them. CDR3 length equals 12 residues. In nucleotides, the CDR3 is TGTGCCAGCACAGGGGAAACCGGGGAGCTGTTTTTT. This sequence encodes CASTGETGELFF.

The J gene is TRBJ2-1, the V gene TRBV4-2, with 11 nucleotides matching TRBD2. Germline CDR1 and CDR2: LGHNA and YNFKEQ. J gave up 8 bases and V 0 bases, and 6 bases lay outside the gene matches. The CDR3 spans 16 residues. This CDR3 reads CASSQEATSGVDEQFF. In nucleotides, the CDR3 is TGTGCCAGCAGCCAAGAAGCGACTAGCGGGGTGGATGAGCAGTTCTTC.

The chain combines TRBV9 with TRBJ1-2; TRBD1 is a possible D gene (5 bases). This CDR3 spans 13 amino acids. Deletions cut 3 bases from V and 7 bases from J, with 13 bases between. The germline V gene has CDR1 SGDLS and CDR2 YYNGEE. CDR3 region: CASSARNRSGYTF. The CDR3, as DNA: TGTGCCAGCAGCGCCCGAAACAGGTCTGGCTACACCTTC.